The 11 T cell receptor delta chains in this list originate from one sample, sequenced in a study of Vδ1+ human thymocytes. Study conclusions and caveats: Thymic TRG and TRD repertoires appeared highly polyclonal, with Gaussian CDR3 length distributions.

RNA was extracted from the cells and then reverse transcribed. The CDR3 regions were amplified by multiplex PCR from V-gene primers to a constant-region primer. TCRdb ran CATT on the multiplex PCR reads. Of about 20,000 delta-chain clones listed, 6.5% to 10% are singletons. These receptors lack a known antigen. Sequenced material: Vdelta1+ gamma-delta thymocytes from the thymus. The subset was: FACS-sorted CD3+ TCRalphabeta- TCRVdelta1+ TCRVdelta2- thymocytes. The receptors stem from a child under two years old who had congenital heart surgery.

In this sample, this clone turned up a few times. The rearrangement joins TRDV1 to TRDJ1; D not certain. The CDR3 has 9 amino acids. CDR1 TSWWSYY and CDR2 QGS come from the germline V gene. V was shortened by 4 bases and J by 7 bases, with 1 base between the two germline ends. CDR3 sequence (DNA): TGTGCTCTTGGGGGTAAACTCATCTTT. Translating gives CALGGKLIF.

This clone occurred a few times. The rearrangement uses TRDV1 and TRDJ3; 12 bases map to TRDD3. The trim removed 0 bases at V and 0 bases at J, leaving 9 bases unmatched. Germline assignment: CDR1 TSWWSYY and CDR2 QGS. The CDR3 is made up of 22 amino acids. CDR3 amino acids: CALGELDPGGYDRSWDTRQMFF. Here the CDR3 DNA reads TGTGCTCTTGGGGAACTAGACCCTGGGGGATACGACCGCTCCTGGGACACCCGACAGATGTTTTTC.

This chain connects TRDV1 to TRDJ1; the D gene is possibly TRDD3 (6 bases). Germline V lookup: CDR1 TSWWSYY, CDR2 QGS. Trimming stripped 0 bases from V and 0 bases from J, with 26 bases between. This CDR3 is built from 21 residues. The CDR3 bases are TGTGCTCTTGGGGAACTATTGGGCTCCTCCTCAACTGGGATGTACACCGATAAACTCATCTTT. Amino acid sequence: CALGELLGSSSTGMYTDKLIF.

The chain carries TRDV1 and TRDJ1; 8 bases match TRDD3. Trimming took 0 bases from V and 0 from J; bases not matched to a gene: 15. The CDR3 has 20 residues. Germline assignment: CDR1 TSWWSYY and CDR2 QGS. For the CDR3, the DNA is TGTGCTCTTGGGGAACTGTATCCTACTGGGGATACCCTGTACACCGATAAACTCATCTTT. Its translation: CALGELYPTGDTLYTDKLIF.

This clone has only a few counts. The gene calls are TRDV1 and TRDJ1; TRDD3 aligns across 7 bases. Germline CDR1 is TSWWSYY and CDR2 is QGS. The CDR3 length is 15 residues. The V gene end was trimmed by 0 bases and the J gene end by 1 base; junction bases not matched to a gene: 2. The CDR3 region is CALGELLGVTDKLIF. The DNA of the CDR3 is TGTGCTCTTGGGGAACTCCTGGGGGTCACCGATAAACTCATCTTT.

With regard to this clone: Additional DNA sequences in this sample encode the identical CDR3. This chain joins TRDV1 and TRDJ1; TRDD1 might be the D (5 bases). V gave up 2 bases and J gave up 0 bases, with 19 bases separating them. CDR1 is TSWWSYY, CDR2 QGS, per germline. The CDR3 length is 18 residues. DNA of the CDR3: TGTGCTCTTGGGGAAGAAATCCCTGCTCCCATGTACACCGATAAACTCATCTTT. Amino acids: CALGEEIPAPMYTDKLIF.

This clone was detected a few times. The V gene is TRDV1, the J gene TRDJ1, with D perhaps matching TRDD3 (6 bases). CDR3 size: 20 residues. CDR1 is TSWWSYY, CDR2 QGS, per germline. Trimming left V 5 bases short and J 0 bases short, with 28 bases between. The CDR3 loop reads CALGKTPELGSSPNTDKLIF. The CDR3 region has the DNA TGTGCTCTTGGGAAAACTCCCGAACTGGGAAGCAGCCCCAACACCGATAAACTCATCTTT.

This clone showed up just a few times. The genes are TRDV1 and TRDJ1; D gene uncertain. Germline CDR1 is TSWWSYY and CDR2 is QGS. This CDR3 is 13 amino acids long. Between the trimmed V and J ends, which lost 4 bases and 0 bases, there was a span of 6 bases. DNA of the CDR3: TGTGCTCTTGGGGCCTATTACACCGATAAACTCATCTTT. Translation: CALGAYYTDKLIF.

The gene calls are TRDV1 and TRDJ1, with 7 bases that match TRDD2. The CDR3 runs 17 residues. Per the germline V gene, CDR1 is TSWWSYY and CDR2 is QGS. Losses at the gene ends were 3 bases for V and 4 bases for J; bases not matched to a gene: 14. CDR3 loop: CALGDRPSSLRGDKLIF. The CDR3 DNA sequence: TGTGCTCTTGGGGACCGTCCTTCCTCCTTGCGTGGCGATAAACTCATCTTT.

The chain joins TRDV1 to TRDJ1; possible D gene TRDD3, 5 bases. Here the J gene was assigned by germline matching of the DNA, as TCRdb has none. V lost 4 bases and J lost 0, with 21 bases in between. This CDR3 contains 18 residues. The V gene's germline CDR1 is TSWWSYY and CDR2 QGS. This chain's CDR3 is CALGAKGGQTGYTDKLIF. The CDR3 DNA follows: TGTGCTCTTGGGGCCAAGGGGGGCCAGACGGGGTACACCGATAAACTCATCTTT.

The J gene is given as TRDJ1, and the V gene is not called; TRDD3 reflects the table's D call only, with no check against the DNA. CDR3 length: 18 residues. As DNA, the CDR3 is TGTGCTCTTGGGGAACCCCGCGGAGCTACGAGACTGACCTTTAAACTCATCTTT. Translation gives CALGEPRGATRLTFKLIF.